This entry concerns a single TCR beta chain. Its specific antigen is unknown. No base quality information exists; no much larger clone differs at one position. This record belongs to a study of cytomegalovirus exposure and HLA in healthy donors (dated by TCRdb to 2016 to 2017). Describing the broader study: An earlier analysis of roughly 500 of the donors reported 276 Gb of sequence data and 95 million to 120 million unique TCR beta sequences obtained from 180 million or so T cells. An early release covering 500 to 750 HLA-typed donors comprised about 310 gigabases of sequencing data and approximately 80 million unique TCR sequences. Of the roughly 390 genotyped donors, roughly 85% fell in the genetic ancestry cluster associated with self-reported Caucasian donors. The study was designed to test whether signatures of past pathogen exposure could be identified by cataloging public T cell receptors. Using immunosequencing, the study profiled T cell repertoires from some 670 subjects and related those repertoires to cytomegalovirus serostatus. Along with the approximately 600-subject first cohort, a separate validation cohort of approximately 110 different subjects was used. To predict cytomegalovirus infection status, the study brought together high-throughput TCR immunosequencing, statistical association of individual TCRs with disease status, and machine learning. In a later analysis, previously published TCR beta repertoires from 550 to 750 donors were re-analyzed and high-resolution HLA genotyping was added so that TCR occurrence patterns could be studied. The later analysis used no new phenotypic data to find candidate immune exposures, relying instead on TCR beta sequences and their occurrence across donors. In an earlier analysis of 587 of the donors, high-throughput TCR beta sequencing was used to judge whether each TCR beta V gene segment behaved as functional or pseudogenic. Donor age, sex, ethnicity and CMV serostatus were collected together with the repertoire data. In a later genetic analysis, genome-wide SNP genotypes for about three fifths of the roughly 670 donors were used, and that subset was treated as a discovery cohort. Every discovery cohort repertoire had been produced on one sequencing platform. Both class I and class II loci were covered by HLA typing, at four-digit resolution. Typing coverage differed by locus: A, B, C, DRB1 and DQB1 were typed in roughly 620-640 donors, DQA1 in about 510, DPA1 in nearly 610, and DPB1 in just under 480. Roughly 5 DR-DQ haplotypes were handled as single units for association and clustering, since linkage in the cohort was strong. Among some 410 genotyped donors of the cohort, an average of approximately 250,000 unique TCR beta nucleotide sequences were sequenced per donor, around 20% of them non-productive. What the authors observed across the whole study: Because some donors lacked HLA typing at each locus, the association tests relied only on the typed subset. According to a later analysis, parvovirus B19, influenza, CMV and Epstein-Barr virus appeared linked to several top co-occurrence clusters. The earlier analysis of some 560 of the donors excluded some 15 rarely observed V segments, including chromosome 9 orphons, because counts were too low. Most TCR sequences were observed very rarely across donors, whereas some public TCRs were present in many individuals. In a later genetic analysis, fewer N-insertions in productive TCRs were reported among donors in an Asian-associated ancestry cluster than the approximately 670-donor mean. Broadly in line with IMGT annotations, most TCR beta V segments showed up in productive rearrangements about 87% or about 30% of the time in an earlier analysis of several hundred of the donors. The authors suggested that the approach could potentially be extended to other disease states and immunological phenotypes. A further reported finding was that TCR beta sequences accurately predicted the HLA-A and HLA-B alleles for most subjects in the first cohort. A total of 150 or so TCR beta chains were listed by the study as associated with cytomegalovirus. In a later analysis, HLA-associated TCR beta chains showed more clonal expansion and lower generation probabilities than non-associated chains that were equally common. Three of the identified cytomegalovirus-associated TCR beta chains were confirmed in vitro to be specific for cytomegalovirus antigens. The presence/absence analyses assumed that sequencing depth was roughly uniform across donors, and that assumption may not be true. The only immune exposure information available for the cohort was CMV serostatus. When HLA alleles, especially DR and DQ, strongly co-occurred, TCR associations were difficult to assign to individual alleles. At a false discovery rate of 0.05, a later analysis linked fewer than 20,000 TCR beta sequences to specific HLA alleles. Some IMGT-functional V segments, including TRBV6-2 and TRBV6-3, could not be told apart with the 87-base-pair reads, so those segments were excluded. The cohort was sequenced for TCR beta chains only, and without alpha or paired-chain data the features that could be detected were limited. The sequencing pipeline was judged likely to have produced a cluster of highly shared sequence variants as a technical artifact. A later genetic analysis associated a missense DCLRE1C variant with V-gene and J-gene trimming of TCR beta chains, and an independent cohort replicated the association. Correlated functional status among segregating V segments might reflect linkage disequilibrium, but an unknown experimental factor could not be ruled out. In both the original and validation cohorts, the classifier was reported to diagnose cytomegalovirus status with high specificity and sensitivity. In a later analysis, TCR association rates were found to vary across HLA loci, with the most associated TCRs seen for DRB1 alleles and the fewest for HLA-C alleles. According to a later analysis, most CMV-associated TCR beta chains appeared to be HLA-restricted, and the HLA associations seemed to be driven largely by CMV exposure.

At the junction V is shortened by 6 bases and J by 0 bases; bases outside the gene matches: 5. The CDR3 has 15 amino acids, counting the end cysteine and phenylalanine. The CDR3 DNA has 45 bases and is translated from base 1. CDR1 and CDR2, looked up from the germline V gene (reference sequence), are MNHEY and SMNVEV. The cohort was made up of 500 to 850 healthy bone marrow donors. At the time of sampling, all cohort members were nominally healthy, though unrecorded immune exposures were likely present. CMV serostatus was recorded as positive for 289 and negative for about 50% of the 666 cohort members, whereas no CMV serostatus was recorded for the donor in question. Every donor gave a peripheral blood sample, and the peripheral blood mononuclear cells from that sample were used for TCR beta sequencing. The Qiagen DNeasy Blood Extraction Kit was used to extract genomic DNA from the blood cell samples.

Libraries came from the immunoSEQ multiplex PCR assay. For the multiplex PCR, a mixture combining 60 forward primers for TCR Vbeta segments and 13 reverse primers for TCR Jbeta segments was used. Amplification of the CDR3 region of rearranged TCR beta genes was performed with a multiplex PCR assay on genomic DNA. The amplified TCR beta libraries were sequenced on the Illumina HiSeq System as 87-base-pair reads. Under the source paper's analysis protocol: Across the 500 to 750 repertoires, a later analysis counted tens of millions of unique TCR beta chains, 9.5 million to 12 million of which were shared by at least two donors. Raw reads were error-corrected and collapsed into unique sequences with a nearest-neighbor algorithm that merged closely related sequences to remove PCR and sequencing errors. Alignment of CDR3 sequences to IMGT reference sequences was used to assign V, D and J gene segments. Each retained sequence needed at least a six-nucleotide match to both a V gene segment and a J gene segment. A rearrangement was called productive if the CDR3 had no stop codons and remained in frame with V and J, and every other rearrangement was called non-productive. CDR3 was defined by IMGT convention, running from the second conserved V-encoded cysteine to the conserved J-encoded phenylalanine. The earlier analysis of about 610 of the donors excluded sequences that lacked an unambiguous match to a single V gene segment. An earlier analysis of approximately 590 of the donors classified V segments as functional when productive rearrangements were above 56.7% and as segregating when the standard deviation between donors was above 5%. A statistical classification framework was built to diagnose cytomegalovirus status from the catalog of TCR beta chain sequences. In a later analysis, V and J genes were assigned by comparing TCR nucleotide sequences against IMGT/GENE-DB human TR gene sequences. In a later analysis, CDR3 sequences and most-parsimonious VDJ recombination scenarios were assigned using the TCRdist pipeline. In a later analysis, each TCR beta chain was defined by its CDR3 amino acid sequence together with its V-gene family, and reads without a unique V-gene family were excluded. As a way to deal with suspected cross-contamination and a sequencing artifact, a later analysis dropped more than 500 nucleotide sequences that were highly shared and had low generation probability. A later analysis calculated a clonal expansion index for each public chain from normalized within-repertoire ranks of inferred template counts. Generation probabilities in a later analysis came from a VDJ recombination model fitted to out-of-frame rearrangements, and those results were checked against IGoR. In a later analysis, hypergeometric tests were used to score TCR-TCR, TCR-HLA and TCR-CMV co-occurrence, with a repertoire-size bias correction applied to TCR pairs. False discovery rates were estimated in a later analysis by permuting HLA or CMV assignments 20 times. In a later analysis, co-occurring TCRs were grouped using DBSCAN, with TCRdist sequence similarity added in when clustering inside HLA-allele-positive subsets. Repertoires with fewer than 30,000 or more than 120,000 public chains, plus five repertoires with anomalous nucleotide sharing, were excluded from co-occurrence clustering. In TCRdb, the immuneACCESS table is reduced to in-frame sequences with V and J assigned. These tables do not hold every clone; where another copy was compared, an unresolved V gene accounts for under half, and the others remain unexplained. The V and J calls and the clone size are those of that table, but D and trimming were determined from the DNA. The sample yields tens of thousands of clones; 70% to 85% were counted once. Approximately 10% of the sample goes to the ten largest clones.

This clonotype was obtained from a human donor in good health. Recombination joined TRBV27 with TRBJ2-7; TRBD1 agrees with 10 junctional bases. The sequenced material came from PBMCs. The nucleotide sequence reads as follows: TGTGCCAGCAGCTTAAGGGACAGGGGCTCCTACGAGCAGTACTTC. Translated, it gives CASSLRDRGSYEQYF.